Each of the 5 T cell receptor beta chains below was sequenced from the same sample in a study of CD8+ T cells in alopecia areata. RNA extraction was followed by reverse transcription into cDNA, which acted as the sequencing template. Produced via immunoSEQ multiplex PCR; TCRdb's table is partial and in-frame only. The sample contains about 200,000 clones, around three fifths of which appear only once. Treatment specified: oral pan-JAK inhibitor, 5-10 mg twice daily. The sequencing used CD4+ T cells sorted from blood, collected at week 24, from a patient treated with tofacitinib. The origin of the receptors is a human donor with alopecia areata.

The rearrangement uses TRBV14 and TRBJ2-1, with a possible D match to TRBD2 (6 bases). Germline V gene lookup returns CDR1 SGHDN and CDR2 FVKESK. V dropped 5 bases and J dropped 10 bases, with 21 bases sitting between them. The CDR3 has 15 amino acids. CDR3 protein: CASSGAVLGGEEQFF. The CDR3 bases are TGTGCCAGCAGCGGAGCAGTACTTGGAGGGGAGGAGCAGTTCTTC.

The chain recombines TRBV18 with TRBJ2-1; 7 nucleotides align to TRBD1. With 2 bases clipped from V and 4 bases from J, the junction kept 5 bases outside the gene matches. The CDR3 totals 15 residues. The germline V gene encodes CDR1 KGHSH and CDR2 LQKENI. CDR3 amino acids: CASSPSGQQYNEQFF. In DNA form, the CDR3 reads TGTGCCAGCTCACCATCGGGACAGCAGTACAATGAGCAGTTCTTC.

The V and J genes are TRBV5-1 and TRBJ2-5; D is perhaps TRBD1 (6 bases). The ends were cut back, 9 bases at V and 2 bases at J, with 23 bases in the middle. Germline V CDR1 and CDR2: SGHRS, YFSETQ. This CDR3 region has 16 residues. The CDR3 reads CAITTHRRDTQETQYF. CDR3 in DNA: TGCGCCATCACAACCCACCGCCGGGACACTCAAGAGACCCAGTACTTC.

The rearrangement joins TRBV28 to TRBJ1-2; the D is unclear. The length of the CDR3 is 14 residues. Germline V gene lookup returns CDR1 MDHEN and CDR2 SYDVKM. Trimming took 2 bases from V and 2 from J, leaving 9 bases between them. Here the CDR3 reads CASSLDPGNYGYTF. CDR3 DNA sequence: TGTGCCAGCAGTTTAGATCCAGGCAACTATGGCTACACCTTC.

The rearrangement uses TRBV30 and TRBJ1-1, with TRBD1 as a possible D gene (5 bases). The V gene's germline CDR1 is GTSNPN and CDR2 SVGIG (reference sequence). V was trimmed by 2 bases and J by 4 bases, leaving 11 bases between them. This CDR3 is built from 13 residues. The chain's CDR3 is CAWSHRRTTEAFF. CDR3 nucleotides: TGTGCCTGGAGTCACAGGCGGACCACTGAAGCTTTCTTT.